Shown below are 12 T cell receptor beta chains from a single sample sequenced in a study of beta chain features in type 1 diabetes. The sequenced template was cDNA made from the entire isolated RNA. TCRdb keeps only in-frame clones here, not all; method: immunoSEQ multiplex PCR. Among roughly 380,000 clones listed, roughly 21% were seen once. Sample: naive CD4+ T cells from blood. Receptor source: a woman younger than 35 in good health.

This clone was found once. This chain uses TRBV2 with TRBJ1-2; D is uncertain. CDR3 length: 15 amino acids. The V and J ends lost 6 bases and 0 bases respectively, with 14 bases between them. Per the germline V gene, CDR1 is SNHLY and CDR2 is FYNNEI. The CDR3 nucleotides read TGTGCCAGCAGCTACCGGAGGGAAGCTAACTATGGCTACACCTTC. Amino acids: CASSYRREANYGYTF. Based on the CDR3 plus reference TRBV2 and TRBJ1-2, the full variable domain is EPEVTQTPSHQVTQMGQEVILRCVPISNHLYFYWYRQILGQKVEFLVSFYNNEISEKSEIFDDQFSVERPDGSNFTLKIRSTKLEDSAMYFCASSYRREANYGYTFGSGTRLTVV.

The rearrangement links TRBV29-1 to TRBJ1-1; D might be TRBD1 (5 bases). The V and J ends lost 6 bases and 0 bases respectively, with 14 bases between them. Germline V lookup: CDR1 SQVTM, CDR2 ANQGSEA. This CDR3 has 14 residues. CDR3 amino acids: CSVRNRQLNTEAFF. CDR3 bases: TGCAGCGTCAGAAACCGACAGTTGAACACTGAAGCTTTCTTT.

The chain employs TRBV30 and TRBJ2-3; tentative D call: TRBD1 (5 bases). Trimming pared 5 bases from V and 8 bases from J, leaving 11 bases between. This CDR3 has 11 amino acids. Germline CDR1 and CDR2: GTSNPN and SVGIG (reference sequence). CDR3 coding DNA: TGTGCCTGGGTCAACAGGAGTACGCAGTATTTT. Amino acid sequence: CAWVNRSTQYF.

The chain is built from TRBV19 and TRBJ2-2, with a weak D call TRBD1 (5 bases). V shed 5 bases and J shed 7 bases, with 17 bases lying between them. Germline-derived CDR1 and CDR2 are LNHDA and SQIVND (reference sequence). This CDR3 is built from 15 residues. The CDR3 DNA follows: TGTGCCAGTAGTCTCGACAGCCCTAGGGGCGGGGAGCTGTTTTTT. It codes for CASSLDSPRGGELFF. The full variable domain, with the rest looked up from reference TRBV19 and TRBJ2-2, is DGGITQSPKYLFRKEGQNVTLSCEQNLNHDAMYWYRQDPGQGLRLIYYSQIVNDFQKGDIAEGYSVSREKKESFPLTVTSAQKNPTAFYLCASSLDSPRGGELFFGEGSRLTVL.

V usage is TRBV18 and J usage is TRBJ2-3; 7 positions agree with TRBD2. The J segment lost 6 bases and the V segment lost 2 bases, leaving 14 bases of the junction unmatched. The V gene's germline CDR1 is KGHSH and CDR2 LQKENI. This CDR3 contains 17 residues. The CDR3 region is CASSPDGLVSYGDTQYF. The CDR3 DNA is TGTGCCAGCTCACCAGACGGACTAGTGTCCTATGGCGATACGCAGTATTTT.

This clone turned up a few times. This rearrangement joins TRBV7-8 to TRBJ2-1; D may be TRBD2 (7 bases). CDR3 length: 15 amino acids. V was cut by 4 bases and J by 0 bases, with 10 bases left in between. CDR1 is SGHVS, CDR2 FQNEAQ, per germline. Written as DNA, the CDR3 is TGTGCCAGCAGCTCACGGGGGGCCTCCTACAATGAGCAGTTCTTC. It is translated as CASSSRGASYNEQFF. The whole variable domain, filled in from reference TRBV7-8 and TRBJ2-1, reads GAGVSQSPRYKVAKRGQDVALRCDPISGHVSLFWYQQALGQGPEFLTYFQNEAQLDKSGLPSDRFFAERPEGSVSTLKIQRTQQEDSAVYLCASSSRGASYNEQFFGPGTRLTVL.

A few counts support this clone. The chain joins TRBV7-9 to TRBJ1-5; D unresolved. This CDR3 has 15 amino acids. With 5 bases removed from V and 0 bases from J, the gap between germline ends came to 11 bases. Germline CDR1 is SEHNR and CDR2 is FQNEAQ (reference sequence). The CDR3, as DNA: TGTGCCAGCAGCCCAGGAGGGAGTAGCAATCAGCCCCAGCATTTT. This encodes CASSPGGSSNQPQHF.

A few counts support this clone. This chain joins TRBV7-9 and TRBJ1-1; 10 nucleotides match TRBD1. Germline-derived CDR1 and CDR2 are SEHNR and FQNEAQ (reference sequence). V shed 7 bases, J shed 11 bases, and the junction held 7 bases outside the gene matches. The CDR3 runs to 12 residues. The CDR3 nucleotides read TGTGCCAGCACGACAGGGGGCTCCCGGGCTTTCTTT. Protein product: CASTTGGSRAFF. Combining the CDR3 with reference TRBV7-9 and TRBJ1-1 gives the whole variable domain DTGVSQNPRHKITKRGQNVTFRCDPISEHNRLYWYRQTLGQGPEFLTYFQNEAQLEKSRLLSDRFSAERPKGSFSTLEIQRTEQGDSAMYLCASTTGGSRAFFGQGTRLTVV.

This rearrangement joins TRBV9 to TRBJ2-7; the match to TRBD2 covers 8 bases. The length of the CDR3 is 15 residues. Germline CDR1 and CDR2: SGDLS and YYNGEE. V was pared by 0 bases and J by 2 bases, with 4 bases of the junction left unmatched. The CDR3 loop is CASSVEPGGPYEQYF. The CDR3 DNA is TGTGCCAGCAGCGTAGAGCCGGGGGGGCCCTACGAGCAGTACTTC.

The chain recombines TRBV2 with TRBJ1-2, with a weak D call TRBD1 (6 bases). The CDR3 has 14 amino acids. Trimming removed 3 bases at V and 4 bases at J, with 12 bases between. Germline V gives CDR1 SNHLY, CDR2 FYNNEI. The CDR3 DNA is TGTGCCAGCAGTGAGAGACAGGTCTTCTATGGCTACACCTTC. It encodes CASSERQVFYGYTF. The variable domain in full, with the rest retrieved from reference TRBV2 and TRBJ1-2, is EPEVTQTPSHQVTQMGQEVILRCVPISNHLYFYWYRQILGQKVEFLVSFYNNEISEKSEIFDDQFSVERPDGSNFTLKIRSTKLEDSAMYFCASSERQVFYGYTFGSGTRLTVV.

V usage is TRBV5-1 and J usage is TRBJ2-1; 9 nucleotides agree with TRBD1. The CDR3 runs to 13 residues. The V gene end was trimmed by 5 bases and the J gene end by 7 bases; junction bases not matched to a gene: 4. Germline V gene sequence: CDR1 SGHRS, CDR2 YFSETQ. The CDR3 here is CASRLDRGNEQFF. Written as DNA, the CDR3 is TGCGCCAGCAGATTAGACAGGGGGAATGAGCAGTTCTTC.

As concerns this clone: Other DNA sequences from this sample encode an identical CDR3 as well. The chain recombines TRBV10-3 with TRBJ2-7; 12 bases agree with TRBD1. The J segment lost 4 bases and the V segment lost 8 bases, leaving 6 bases of the junction unmatched. Germline V gives CDR1 ENHRY, CDR2 SYGVKD. CDR3 length equals 14 residues. The CDR3: CAIGRDRGQYEQYF. Written as DNA, the CDR3 is TGTGCCATCGGCCGGGACAGGGGGCAATACGAGCAGTACTTC.